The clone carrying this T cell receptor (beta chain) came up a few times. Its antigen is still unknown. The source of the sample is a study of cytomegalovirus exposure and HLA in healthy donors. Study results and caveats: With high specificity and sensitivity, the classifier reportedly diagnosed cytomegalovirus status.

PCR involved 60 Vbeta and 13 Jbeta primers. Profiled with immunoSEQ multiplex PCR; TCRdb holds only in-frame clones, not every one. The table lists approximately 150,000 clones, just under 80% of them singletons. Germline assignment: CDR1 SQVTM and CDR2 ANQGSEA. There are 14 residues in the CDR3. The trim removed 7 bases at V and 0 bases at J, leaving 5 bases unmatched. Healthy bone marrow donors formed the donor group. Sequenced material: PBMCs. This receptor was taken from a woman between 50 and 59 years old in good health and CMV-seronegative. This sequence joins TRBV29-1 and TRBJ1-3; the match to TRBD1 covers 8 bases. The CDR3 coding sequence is TGCAGCGCCGGGGACAGGTTCTCTGGAAACACCATATATTTT. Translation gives CSAGDRFSGNTIYF. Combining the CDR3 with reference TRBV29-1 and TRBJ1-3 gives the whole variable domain SAVISQKPSRDICQRGTSLTIQCQVDSQVTMMFWYRQQPGQSLTLIATANQGSEATYESGFVIDKFPISRPNLTFSTLTVSNMSPEDSSIYLCSAGDRFSGNTIYFGEGSWLTVV.